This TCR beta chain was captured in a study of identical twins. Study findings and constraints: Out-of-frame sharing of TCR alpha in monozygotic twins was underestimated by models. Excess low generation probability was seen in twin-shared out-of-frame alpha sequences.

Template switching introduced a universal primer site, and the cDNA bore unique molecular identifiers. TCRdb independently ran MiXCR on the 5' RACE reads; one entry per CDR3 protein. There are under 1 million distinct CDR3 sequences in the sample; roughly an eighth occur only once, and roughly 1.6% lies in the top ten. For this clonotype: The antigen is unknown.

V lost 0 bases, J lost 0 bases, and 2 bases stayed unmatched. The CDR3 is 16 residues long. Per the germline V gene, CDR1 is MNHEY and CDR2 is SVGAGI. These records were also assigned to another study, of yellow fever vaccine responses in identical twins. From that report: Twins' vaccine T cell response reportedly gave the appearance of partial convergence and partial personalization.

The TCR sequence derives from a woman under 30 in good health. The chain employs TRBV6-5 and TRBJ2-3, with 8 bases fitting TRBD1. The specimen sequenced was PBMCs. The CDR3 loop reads CASSYSTGVSTDTQYF. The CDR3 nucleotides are TGTGCCAGCAGTTACTCGACAGGGGTCAGCACAGATACGCAGTATTTT.